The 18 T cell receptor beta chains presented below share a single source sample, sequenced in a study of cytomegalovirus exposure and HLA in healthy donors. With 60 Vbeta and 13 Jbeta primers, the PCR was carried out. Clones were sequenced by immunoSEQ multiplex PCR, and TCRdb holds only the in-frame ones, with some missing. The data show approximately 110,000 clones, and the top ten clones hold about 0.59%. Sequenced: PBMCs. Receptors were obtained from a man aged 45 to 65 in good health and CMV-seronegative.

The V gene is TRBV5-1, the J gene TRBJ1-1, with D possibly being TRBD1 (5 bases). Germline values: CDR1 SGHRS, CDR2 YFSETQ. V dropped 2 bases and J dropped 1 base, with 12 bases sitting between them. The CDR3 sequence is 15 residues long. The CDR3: CASSFNTGSNTEAFF. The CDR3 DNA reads TGCGCCAGCAGCTTCAATACAGGATCGAACACTGAAGCTTTCTTT. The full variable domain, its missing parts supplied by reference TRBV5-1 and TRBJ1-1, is KAGVTQTPRYLIKTRGQQVTLSCSPISGHRSVSWYQQTPGQGLQFLFEYFSETQRNKGNFPGRFSGRQFSNSRSEMNVSTLELGDSALYLCASSFNTGSNTEAFFGQGTRLTVV.

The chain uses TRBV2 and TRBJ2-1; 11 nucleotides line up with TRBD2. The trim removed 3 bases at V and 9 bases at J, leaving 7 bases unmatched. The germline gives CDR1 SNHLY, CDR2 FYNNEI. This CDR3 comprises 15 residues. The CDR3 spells CASSETGTSGTEQFF. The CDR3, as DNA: TGTGCCAGCAGTGAGACCGGGACTAGCGGAACTGAGCAGTTCTTC. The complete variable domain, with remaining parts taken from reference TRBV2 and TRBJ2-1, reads EPEVTQTPSHQVTQMGQEVILRCVPISNHLYFYWYRQILGQKVEFLVSFYNNEISEKSEIFDDQFSVERPDGSNFTLKIRSTKLEDSAMYFCASSETGTSGTEQFFGPGTRLTVL.

The CDR3 nucleotides are TGTGCCAGCAGCGTGGACGGGACCTACGAGCAGTACTTC. It translates to CASSVDGTYEQYF. The V call is TRBV5-5, the J call TRBJ2-7; a weak D match, TRBD2 (5 bases). Deletions cut 4 bases from V and 2 bases from J, with 10 bases between. The CDR3 extends over 13 amino acids. The V gene's germline CDR1 is SGHKS and CDR2 YYEKEE (reference sequence).

The chain's CDR3 is CASSESTGGFHEQYF. Here the CDR3 DNA reads TGTGCCAGCAGTGAATCGACAGGGGGATTCCACGAGCAGTACTTC. The chain is built from TRBV2 and TRBJ2-7; TRBD1 matches 9 bases. This CDR3 has 15 amino acids. Germline CDR1 is SNHLY and CDR2 is FYNNEI. Trimming cost V 2 bases and J 5 bases; bases outside gene matches: 7.

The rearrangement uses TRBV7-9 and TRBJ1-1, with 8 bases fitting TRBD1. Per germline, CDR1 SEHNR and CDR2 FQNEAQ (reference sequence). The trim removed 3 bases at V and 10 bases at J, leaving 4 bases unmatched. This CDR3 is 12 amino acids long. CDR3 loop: CASSLQGAIAFF. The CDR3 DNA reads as TGTGCCAGCAGCTTGCAGGGGGCCATAGCTTTCTTT.

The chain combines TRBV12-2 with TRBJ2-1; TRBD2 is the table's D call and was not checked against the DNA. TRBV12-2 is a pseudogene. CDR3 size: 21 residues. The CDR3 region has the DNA TGTGCAAGTCGCTTAATCTTTGTGGCTAGCGGGAGAGGACAGGGCTACAATGAGCAGTTCTTC. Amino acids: CASRLIFVASGRGQGYNEQFF.

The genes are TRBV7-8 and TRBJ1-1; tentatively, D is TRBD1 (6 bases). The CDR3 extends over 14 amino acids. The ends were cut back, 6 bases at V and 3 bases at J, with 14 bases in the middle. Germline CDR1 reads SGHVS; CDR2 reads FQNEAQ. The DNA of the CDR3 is TGTGCCAGCAGACCAATGACAGGCTACACTGAAGCTTTCTTT. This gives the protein CASRPMTGYTEAFF.

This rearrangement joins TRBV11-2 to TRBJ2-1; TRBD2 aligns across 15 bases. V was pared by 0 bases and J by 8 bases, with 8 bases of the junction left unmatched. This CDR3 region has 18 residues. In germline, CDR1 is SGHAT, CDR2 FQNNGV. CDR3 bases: TGTGCCAGCAGCTTAGAAACCCGGACTAGCGGGAGGGCACATGAGCAGTTCTTC. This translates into CASSLETRTSGRAHEQFF.

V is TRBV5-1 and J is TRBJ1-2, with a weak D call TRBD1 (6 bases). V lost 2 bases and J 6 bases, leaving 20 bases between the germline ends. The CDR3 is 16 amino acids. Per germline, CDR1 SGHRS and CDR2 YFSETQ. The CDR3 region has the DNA TGCGCCAGCAGCTTAGGCCCATCGACAGGAATAAATGGCTACACCTTC. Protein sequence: CASSLGPSTGINGYTF. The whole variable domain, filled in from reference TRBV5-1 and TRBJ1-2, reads KAGVTQTPRYLIKTRGQQVTLSCSPISGHRSVSWYQQTPGQGLQFLFEYFSETQRNKGNFPGRFSGRQFSNSRSEMNVSTLELGDSALYLCASSLGPSTGINGYTFGSGTRLTVV.

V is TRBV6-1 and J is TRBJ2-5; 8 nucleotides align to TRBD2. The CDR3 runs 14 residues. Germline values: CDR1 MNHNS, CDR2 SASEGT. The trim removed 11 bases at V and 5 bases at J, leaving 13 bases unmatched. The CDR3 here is CASYESGSGETQYF. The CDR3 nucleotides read TGTGCCTCCTATGAGAGCGGGAGTGGGGAGACCCAGTACTTC.

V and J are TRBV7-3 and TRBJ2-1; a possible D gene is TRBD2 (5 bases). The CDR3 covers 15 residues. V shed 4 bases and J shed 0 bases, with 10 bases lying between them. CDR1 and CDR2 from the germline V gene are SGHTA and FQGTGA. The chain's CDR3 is CASSSIASSYNEQFF. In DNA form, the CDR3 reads TGTGCCAGCAGCTCAATAGCGAGCTCCTACAATGAGCAGTTCTTC.

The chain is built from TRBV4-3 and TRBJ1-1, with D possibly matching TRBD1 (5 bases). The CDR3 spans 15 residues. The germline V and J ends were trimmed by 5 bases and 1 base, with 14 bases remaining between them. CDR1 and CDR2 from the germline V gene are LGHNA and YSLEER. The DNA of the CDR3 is TGCGCCAGCAGCTCACCTACTCAGGGGAACACTGAAGCTTTCTTT. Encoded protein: CASSSPTQGNTEAFF.

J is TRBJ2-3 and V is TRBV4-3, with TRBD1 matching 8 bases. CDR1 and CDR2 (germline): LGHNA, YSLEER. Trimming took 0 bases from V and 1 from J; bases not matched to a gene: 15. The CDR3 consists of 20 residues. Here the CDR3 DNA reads TGCGCCAGCAGCCAAGATTTAGCCTTGGCGGACAGGGTGGGCACAGATACGCAGTATTTT. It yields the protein CASSQDLALADRVGTDTQYF.

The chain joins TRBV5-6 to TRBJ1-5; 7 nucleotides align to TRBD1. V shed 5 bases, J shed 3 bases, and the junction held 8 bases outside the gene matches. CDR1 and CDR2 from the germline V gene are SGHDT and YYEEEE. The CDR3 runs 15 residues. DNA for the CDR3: TGTGCCAGCAGTCACCTGGGACAGAACAATCAGCCCCAGCATTTT. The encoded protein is CASSHLGQNNQPQHF.

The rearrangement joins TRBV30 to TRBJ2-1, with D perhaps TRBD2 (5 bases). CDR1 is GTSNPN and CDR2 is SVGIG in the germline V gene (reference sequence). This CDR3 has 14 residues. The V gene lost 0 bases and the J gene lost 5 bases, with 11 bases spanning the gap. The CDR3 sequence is CAWSVLQRDNEQFF. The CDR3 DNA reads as TGTGCCTGGAGTGTTTTGCAGAGGGACAATGAGCAGTTCTTC.

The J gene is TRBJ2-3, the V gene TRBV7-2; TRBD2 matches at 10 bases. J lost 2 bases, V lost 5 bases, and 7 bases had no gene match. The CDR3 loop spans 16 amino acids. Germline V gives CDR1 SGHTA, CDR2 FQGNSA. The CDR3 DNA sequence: TGTGCCAGCAGCAACCTAGCGGGGGCGATCACAGATACGCAGTATTTT. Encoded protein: CASSNLAGAITDTQYF.

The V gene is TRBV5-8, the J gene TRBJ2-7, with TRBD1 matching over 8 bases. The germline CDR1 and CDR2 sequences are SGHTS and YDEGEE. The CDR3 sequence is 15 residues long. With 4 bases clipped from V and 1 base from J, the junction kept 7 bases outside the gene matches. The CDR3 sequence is CASSQGTGQSYEQYF. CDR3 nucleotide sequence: TGTGCCAGCAGCCAAGGGACAGGTCAATCCTACGAGCAGTACTTC. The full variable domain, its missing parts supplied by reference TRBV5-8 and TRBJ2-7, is EAGVTQSPTHLIKTRGQQATLRCSPISGHTSVYWYQQALGLGLQFLLWYDEGEERNRGNFPPRFSGRQFPNYSSELNVNALELEDSALYLCASSQGTGQSYEQYFGPGTRLTVT.

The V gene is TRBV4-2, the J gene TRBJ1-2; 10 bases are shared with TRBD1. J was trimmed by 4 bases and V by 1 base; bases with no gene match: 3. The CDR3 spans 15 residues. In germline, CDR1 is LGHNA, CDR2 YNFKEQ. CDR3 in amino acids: CASSQGGTGAYGYTF. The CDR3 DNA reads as TGTGCCAGCAGCCAAGGTGGGACAGGGGCCTATGGCTACACCTTC.